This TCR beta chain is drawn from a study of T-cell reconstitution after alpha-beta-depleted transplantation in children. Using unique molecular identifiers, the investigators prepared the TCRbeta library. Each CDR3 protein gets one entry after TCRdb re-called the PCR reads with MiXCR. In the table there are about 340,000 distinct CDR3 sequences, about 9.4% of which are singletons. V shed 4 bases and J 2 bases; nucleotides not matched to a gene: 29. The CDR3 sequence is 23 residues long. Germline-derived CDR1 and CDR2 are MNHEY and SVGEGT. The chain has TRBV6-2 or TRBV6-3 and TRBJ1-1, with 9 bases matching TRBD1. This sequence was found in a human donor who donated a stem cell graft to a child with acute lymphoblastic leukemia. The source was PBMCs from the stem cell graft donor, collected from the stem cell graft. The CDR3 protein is CASSWILAGQGFGRDEDNTEAFF. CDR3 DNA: TGTGCCAGCAGTTGGATCCTGGCGGGACAGGGTTTTGGAAGGGATGAGGACAACACTGAAGCTTTCTTT.